This T cell receptor beta chain was recorded in a study of T cell responses to AZD1222 COVID-19 vaccine. Study findings and constraints: Along spike, vaccine-associated CD4 TCRs were found throughout, with dominance at 160-218 and 743-854. Nearly half of spike-specific TCRs reportedly go after variant regions that carry no mutations. Clonal diversity may have been underestimated in mostly white British donors. Baseline serology detected seropositivity in only six AZD1222 recipients.

As for this clone: The target antigen is unknown.

Data came from immunoSEQ multiplex PCR; TCRdb stores just in-frame clones and leaves some out. The sample has some 200,000 clones; about 93% are singletons. CDR3 size: 15 residues. V was pared by 2 bases and J by 4 bases, with 6 bases of the junction left unmatched. CDR1 is SQVTM, CDR2 ANQGSEA, per germline. The origin of this receptor is an adult who received the AZD1222 COVID-19 vaccine. The chain uses TRBV29-1 and TRBJ1-5, with 9 bases fitting TRBD1. Sequenced here: peripheral blood, sampled 28 days after the second AZD1222 dose. The CDR3 DNA sequence: TGCAGCGTTGAAACGGGACAGGGACCGAATCAGCCCCAGCATTTT. It translates to CSVETGQGPNQPQHF.